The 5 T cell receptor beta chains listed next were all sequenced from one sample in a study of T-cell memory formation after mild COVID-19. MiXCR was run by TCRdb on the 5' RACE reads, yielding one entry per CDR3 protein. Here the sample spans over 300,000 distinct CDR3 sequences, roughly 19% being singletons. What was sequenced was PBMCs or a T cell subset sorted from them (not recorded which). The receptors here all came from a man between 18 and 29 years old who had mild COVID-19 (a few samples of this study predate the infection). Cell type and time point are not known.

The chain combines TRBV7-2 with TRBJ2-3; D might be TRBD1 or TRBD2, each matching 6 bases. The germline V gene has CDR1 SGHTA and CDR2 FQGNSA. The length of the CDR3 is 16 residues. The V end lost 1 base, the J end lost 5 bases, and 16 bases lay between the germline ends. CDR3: CASSLGGIGGIDTQYF. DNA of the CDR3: TGTGCCAGCAGCTTAGGGGGTATAGGGGGGATAGATACGCAGTATTTT.

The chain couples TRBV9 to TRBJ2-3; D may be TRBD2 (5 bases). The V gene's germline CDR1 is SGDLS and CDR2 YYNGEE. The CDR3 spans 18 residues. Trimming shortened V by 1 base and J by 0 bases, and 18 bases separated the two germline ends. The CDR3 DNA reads TGTGCCAGCAGCGTAACCCACGGACTGACTCCTAGCACAGATACGCAGTATTTT. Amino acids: CASSVTHGLTPSTDTQYF.

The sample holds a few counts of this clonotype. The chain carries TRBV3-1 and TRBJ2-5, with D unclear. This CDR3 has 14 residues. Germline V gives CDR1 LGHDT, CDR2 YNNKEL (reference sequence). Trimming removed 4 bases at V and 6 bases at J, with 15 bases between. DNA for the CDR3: TGTGCCAGCAGCCTCGACGGACGGCGAAAGACCCAGTACTTC. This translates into CASSLDGRRKTQYF.

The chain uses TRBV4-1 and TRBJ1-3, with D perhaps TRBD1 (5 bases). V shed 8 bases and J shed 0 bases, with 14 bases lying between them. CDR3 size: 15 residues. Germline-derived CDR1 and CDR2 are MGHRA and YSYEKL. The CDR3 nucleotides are TGCGCCAGCCGTGTTTTTGGGGGCTCTGGAAACACCATATATTTT. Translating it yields CASRVFGGSGNTIYF.

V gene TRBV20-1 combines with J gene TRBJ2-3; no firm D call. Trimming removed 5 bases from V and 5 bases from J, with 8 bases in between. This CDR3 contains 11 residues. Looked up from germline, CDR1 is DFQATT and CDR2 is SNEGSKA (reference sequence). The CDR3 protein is CSAGGLDTQYF. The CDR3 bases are TGCAGTGCTGGTGGTTTAGATACGCAGTATTTT.